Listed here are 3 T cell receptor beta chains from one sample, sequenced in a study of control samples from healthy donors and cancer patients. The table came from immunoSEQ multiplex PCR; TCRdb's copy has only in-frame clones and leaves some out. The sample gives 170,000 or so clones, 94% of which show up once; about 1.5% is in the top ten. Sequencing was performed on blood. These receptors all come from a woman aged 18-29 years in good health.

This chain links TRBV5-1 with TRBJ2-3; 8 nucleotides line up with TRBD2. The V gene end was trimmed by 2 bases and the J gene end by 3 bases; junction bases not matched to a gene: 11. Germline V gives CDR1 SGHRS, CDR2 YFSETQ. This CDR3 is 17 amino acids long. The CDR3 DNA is TGCGCCAGCAGCTTACTCTCCGCTAGCGGGTTAACAGATACGCAGTATTTT. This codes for CASSLLSASGLTDTQYF. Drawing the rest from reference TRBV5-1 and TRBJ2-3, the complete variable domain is KAGVTQTPRYLIKTRGQQVTLSCSPISGHRSVSWYQQTPGQGLQFLFEYFSETQRNKGNFPGRFSGRQFSNSRSEMNVSTLELGDSALYLCASSLLSASGLTDTQYFGPGTRLTVL.

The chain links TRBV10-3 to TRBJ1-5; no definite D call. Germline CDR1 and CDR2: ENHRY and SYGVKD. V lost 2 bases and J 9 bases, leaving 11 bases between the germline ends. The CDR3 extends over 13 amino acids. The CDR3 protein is CAISEPLVWPQHF. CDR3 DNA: TGTGCCATCAGTGAGCCCCTGGTTTGGCCCCAGCATTTT.

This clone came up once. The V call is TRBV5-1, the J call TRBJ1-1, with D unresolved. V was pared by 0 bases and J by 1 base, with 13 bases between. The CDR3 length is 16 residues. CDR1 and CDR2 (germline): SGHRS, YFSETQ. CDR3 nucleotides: TGCGCCAGCAGCTTGGGATCCGCCAGAACGAACACTGAAGCTTTCTTT. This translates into CASSLGSARTNTEAFF.